This T cell receptor (beta chain) comes out of a study of blood T cell repertoires in COVID-19. About the study: The United States, Italy and Spain provided the acute and convalescent COVID-19 samples. PBMCs, B-cell-depleted T cells, or T cells were the source of the cDNA or gDNA that made up the material.

As handled by the study authors: Reference gene primer amplification yielded estimated nucleated cell counts. Repertoires were generated with immunoSEQ multiplex PCR, while TCRdb's copy carries only in-frame clones and drops some. V and J calls and clone size follow that table, whereas D and trimming were derived from the DNA. The data contain some 220,000 clones, around 81% of them singletons. Germline CDR1 reads MNHEY; CDR2 reads SVGEGT. The junction had 8 bases not matched to a gene; V was cut back by 5 bases and J by 4 bases. The CDR3 has 15 amino acids. This clone was seen only a few times. The sample taken for sequencing was peripheral blood. This clonotype was obtained from a woman in her 70s with acute or convalescent COVID-19. This chain links TRBV6-2 or TRBV6-3 with TRBJ2-3; 8 nucleotides match TRBD2. The CDR3 region is CASSIFGGAADTQYF. The CDR3 nucleotides are TGTGCCAGCAGTATCTTCGGGGGGGCAGCAGATACGCAGTATTTT.